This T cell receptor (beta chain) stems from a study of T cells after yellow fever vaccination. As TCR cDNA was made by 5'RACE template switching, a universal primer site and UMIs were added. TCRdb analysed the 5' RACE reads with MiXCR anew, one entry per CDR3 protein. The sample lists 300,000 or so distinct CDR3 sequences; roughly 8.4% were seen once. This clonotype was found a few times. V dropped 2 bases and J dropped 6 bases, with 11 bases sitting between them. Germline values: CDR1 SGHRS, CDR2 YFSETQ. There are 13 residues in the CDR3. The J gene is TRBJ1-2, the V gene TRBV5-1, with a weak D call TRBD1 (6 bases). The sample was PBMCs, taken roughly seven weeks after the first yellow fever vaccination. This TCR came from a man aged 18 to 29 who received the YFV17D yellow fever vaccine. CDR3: CASSFRTANGYTF. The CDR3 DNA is TGCGCCAGCAGCTTCCGGACAGCAAATGGCTACACCTTC.